One TCR beta chain is described in this entry. The data derive from a study of blood T cell repertoires in COVID-19. Background on the study: Collection of acute and convalescent COVID-19 samples took place in the United States, Italy and Spain. PBMCs, B-cell-depleted T cells, or T cells were the source of the cDNA or gDNA that made up the material.

Original analysis: Reference gene primer amplification gave nucleated cell count estimates. Repertoires were generated with immunoSEQ multiplex PCR, while TCRdb's copy carries only in-frame clones and drops some. For V, J and clone size, that table is used; D and trimming come from the DNA. The sample shows over 85,000 clones, 84% of them seen only once. The CDR3 is 15 amino acids. CDR1 and CDR2 (germline): LGHNA, YSLEER. The V end lost 1 base, the J end lost 2 bases, and 10 bases lay between the germline ends. Material: peripheral blood. V is TRBV4-3 and J is TRBJ2-3; the D is unclear. The TCR comes from a human donor in a cohort sampled during active COVID-19. In DNA, the CDR3 is TGCGCCAGCAGCCAAGCTTATTATCCCACAGATACGCAGTATTTT. Encoded protein: CASSQAYYPTDTQYF.